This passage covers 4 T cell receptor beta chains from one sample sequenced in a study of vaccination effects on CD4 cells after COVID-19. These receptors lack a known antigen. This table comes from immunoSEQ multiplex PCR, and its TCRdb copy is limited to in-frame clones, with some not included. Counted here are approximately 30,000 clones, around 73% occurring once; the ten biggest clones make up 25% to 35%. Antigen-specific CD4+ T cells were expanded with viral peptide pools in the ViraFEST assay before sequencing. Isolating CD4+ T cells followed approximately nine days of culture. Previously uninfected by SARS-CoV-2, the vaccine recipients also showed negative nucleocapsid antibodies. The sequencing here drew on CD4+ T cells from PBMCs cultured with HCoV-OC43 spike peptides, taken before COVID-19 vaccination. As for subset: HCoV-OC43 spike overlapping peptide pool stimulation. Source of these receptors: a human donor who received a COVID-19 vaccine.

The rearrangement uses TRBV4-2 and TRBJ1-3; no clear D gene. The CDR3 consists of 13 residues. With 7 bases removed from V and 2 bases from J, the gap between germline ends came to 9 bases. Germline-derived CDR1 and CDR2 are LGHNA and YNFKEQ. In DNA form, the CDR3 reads TGTGCCAGCAACCACGCTACTGGAAACACCATATATTTT. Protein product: CASNHATGNTIYF.

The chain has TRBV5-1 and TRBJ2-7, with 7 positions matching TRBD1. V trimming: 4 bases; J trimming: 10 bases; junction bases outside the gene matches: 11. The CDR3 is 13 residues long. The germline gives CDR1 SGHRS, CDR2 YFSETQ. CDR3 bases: TGCGCCAGCAGCCCGGATTCGGACAGGCCCCAGTACTTC. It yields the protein CASSPDSDRPQYF.

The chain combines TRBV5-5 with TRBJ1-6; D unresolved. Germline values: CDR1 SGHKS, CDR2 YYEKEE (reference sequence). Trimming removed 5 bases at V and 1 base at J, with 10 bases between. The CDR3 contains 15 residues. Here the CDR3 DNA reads TGTGCCAGCAGAGAGCTGGGGTCCTATAATTCACCCCTCCACTTT. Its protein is CASRELGSYNSPLHF.

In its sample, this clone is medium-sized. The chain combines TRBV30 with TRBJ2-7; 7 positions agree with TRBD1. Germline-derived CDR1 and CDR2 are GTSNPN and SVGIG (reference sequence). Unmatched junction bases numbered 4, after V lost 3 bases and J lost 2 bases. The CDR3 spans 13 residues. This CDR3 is CAWRPTGAYEQYF. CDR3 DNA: TGTGCCTGGAGACCTACAGGGGCCTACGAGCAGTACTTC.